This T cell receptor (beta chain) was retrieved from a study of shared clonotypes between healthy human individuals. Only in-frame clones appear in the TCRdb table, and some are missing; sequencing was by immunoSEQ multiplex PCR. This table has about 2.4 million clones, 80% to 95% appearing once. This receptor was taken from a young man in good health. Some clones in this sample may be carry-over from other donors' samples. The sequenced sample consisted of naive CD4+ T cells from PBMCs. Subset here: CD45RA+ positively selected.

The CDR3, as DNA: TGTGCCAGCAGCTTTTCTGGTGGCTACACCTTC. This gives the protein CASSFSGGYTF. The chain couples TRBV5-4 to TRBJ1-2; D gene ambiguous. Germline V CDR1 and CDR2: SGHNT, YYREEE (reference sequence). V was cut by 2 bases and J by 7 bases, with 6 bases left in between. The CDR3 has 11 amino acids.